The sequence of this T cell receptor (beta chain) was determined in a study of early T cells in non-severe SARS-CoV-2 infection. Overall study: The input, bulk RNA from unsorted whole blood, was sequenced, and chains were unpaired.

As for this clonotype: The antigen is undetermined.

Unique molecular identifiers were attached to individual cDNA molecules. TCRdb fed the 5' RACE reads into MiXCR, producing one record per CDR3 protein. The sample contains about 81,000 distinct CDR3 sequences, 14% to 15% of which appear only once. Study-wide results and caveats: Lookups in VDJdb leaned toward anti-spike CD8 responses and missed private and CD4 specificities.

The V gene lost 3 bases and the J gene lost 4 bases, with 6 bases spanning the gap. The length of the CDR3 is 13 residues. In germline, CDR1 is LNHNV, CDR2 YYDKDF (reference sequence). Sequencing was done on a sample of whole blood. The chain carries TRBV15 and TRBJ1-4; no firm D call. The TCR was taken from an adult who was a healthcare worker with PCR-confirmed SARS-CoV-2 infection or an uninfected control (not recorded which). DNA for the CDR3: TGTGCCACCAGCAGGACGAATAATGAAAAACTGTTTTTT. Encoded protein: CATSRTNNEKLFF.